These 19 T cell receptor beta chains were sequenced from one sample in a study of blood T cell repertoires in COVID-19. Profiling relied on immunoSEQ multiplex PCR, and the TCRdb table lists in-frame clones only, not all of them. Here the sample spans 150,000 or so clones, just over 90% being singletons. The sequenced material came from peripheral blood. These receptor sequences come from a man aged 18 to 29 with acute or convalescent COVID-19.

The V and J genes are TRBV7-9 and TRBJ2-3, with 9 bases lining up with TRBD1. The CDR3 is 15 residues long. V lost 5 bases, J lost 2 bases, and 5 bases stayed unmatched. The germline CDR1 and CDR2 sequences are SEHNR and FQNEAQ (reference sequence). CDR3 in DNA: TGTGCCAGCAGCCCGGGACAGGGATTCACAGATACGCAGTATTTT. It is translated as CASSPGQGFTDTQYF.

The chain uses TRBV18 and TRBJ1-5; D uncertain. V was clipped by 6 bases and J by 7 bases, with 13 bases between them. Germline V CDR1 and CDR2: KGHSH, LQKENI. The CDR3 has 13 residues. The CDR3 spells CASSSGIVQPQHF. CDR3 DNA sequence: TGTGCCAGCTCCTCGGGGATAGTCCAGCCCCAGCATTTT.

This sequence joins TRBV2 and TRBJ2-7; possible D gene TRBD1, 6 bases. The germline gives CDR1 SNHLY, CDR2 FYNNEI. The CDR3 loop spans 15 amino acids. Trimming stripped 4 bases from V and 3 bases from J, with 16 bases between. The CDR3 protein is CASSVQTGPGYEQYF. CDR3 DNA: TGTGCCAGCAGTGTACAGACAGGACCCGGCTACGAGCAGTACTTC.

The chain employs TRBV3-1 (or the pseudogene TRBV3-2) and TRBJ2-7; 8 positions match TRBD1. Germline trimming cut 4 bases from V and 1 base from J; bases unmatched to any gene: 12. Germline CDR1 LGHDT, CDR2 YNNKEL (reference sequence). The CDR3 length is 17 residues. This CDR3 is CASSPGGQVDTSYEQYF. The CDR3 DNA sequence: TGTGCCAGCAGCCCCGGGGGACAGGTCGACACTTCCTACGAGCAGTACTTC.

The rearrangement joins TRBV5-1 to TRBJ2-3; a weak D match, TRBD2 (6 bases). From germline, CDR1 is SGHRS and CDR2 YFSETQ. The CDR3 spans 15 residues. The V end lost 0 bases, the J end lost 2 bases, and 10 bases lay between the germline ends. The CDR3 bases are TGCGCCAGCAGCTTGGACAGCGGGCCCACAGATACGCAGTATTTT. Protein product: CASSLDSGPTDTQYF.

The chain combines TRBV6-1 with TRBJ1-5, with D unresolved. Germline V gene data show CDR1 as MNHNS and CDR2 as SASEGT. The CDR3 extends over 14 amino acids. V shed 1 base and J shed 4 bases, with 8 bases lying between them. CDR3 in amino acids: CASSEDRWNQPQHF. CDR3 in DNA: TGTGCCAGCAGTGAAGATCGGTGGAATCAGCCCCAGCATTTT.

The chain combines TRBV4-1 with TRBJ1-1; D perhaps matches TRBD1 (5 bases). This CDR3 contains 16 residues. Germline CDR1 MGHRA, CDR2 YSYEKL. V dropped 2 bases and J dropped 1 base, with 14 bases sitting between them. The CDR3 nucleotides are TGCGCCAGCAGCCAAACCTCAGGGTGGGGGAACACTGAAGCTTTCTTT. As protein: CASSQTSGWGNTEAFF.

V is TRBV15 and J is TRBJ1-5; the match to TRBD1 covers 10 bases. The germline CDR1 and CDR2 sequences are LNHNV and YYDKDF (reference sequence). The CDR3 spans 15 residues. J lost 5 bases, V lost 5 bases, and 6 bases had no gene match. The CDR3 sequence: CATSGRQGAHQPQHF. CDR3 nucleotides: TGTGCCACCAGCGGAAGACAGGGGGCGCATCAGCCCCAGCATTTT. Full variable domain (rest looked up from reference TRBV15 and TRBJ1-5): DAMVIQNPRYQVTQFGKPVTLSCSQTLNHNVMYWYQQKSSQAPKLLFHYYDKDFNNEADTPDNFQSRRPNTSFCFLDIRSPGLGDTAMYLCATSGRQGAHQPQHFGDGTRLSIL.

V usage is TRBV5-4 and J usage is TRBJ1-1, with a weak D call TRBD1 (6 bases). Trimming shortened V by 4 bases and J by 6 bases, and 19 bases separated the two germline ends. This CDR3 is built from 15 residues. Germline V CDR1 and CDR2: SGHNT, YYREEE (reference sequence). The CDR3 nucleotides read TGTGCCAGCAGCCGGGCAGGGGACCTTCGCGCTGAAGCTTTCTTT. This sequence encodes CASSRAGDLRAEAFF.

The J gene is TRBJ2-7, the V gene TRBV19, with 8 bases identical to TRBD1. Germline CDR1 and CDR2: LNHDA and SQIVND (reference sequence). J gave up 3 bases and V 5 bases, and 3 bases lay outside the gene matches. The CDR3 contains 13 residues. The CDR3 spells CASSPGTGYEQYF. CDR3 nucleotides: TGTGCCAGTAGTCCGGGGACAGGCTACGAGCAGTACTTC.

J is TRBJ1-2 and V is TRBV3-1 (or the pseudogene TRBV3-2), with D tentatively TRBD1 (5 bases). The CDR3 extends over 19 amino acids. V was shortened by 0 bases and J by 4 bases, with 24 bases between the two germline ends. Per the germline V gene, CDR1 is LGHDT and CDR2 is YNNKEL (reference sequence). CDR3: CASSQDSWGGGFVSYGYTF. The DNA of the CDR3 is TGTGCCAGCAGCCAAGACAGCTGGGGGGGAGGTTTCGTAAGCTATGGCTACACCTTC.

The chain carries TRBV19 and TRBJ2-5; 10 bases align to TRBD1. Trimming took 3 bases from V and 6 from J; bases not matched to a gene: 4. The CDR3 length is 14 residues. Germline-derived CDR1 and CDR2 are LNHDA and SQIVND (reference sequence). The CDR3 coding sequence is TGTGCCAGTAGTATGACAGGGGGCAGGCAGACCCAGTACTTC. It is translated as CASSMTGGRQTQYF.

The CDR3 protein is CASSLGGLYNNEQFF. CDR3 coding DNA: TGTGCCAGCAGCTTAGGAGGTCTGTACAACAATGAGCAGTTCTTC. The gene calls are TRBV11-2 and TRBJ2-1; D gene ambiguous. V gave up 1 base and J gave up 5 bases, with 12 bases separating them. Germline V gene sequence: CDR1 SGHAT, CDR2 FQNNGV. The CDR3 is 15 amino acids.

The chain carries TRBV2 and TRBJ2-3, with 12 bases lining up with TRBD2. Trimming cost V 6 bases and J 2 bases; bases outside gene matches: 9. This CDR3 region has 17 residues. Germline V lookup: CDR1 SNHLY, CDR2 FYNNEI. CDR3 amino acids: CASRGWTSGANTDTQYF. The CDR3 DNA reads TGTGCCAGCAGGGGATGGACTAGCGGGGCGAACACAGATACGCAGTATTTT.

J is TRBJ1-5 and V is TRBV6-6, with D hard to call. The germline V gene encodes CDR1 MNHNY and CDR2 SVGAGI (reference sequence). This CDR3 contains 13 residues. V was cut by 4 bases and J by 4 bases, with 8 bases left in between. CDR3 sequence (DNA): TGTGCCAGCAGTTTCAGGAAAAATCAGCCCCAGCATTTT. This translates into CASSFRKNQPQHF.

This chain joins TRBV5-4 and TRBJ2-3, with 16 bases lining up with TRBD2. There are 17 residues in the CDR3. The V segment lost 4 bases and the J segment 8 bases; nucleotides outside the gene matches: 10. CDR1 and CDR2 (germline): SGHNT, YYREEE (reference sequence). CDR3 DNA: TGTGCCAGCAGCCCTCCGGGACTAGCGGGAGGGGTGGCTACGCAGTATTTT. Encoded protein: CASSPPGLAGGVATQYF.

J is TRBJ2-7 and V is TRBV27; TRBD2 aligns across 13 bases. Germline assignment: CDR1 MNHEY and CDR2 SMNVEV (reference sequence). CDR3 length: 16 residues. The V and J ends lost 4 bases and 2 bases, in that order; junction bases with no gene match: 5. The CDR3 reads CASSSGLAGVPYEQYF. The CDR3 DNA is TGTGCCAGCAGTTCCGGACTAGCGGGGGTTCCCTACGAGCAGTACTTC.

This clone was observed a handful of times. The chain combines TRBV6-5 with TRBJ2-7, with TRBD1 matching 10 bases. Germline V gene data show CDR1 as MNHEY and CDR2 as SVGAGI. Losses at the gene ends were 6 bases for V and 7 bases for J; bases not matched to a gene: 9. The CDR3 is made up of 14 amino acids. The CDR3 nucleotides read TGTGCCAGCAGGACCGACAGGGGGCCGGGGGAGCAGTACTTC. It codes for CASRTDRGPGEQYF.

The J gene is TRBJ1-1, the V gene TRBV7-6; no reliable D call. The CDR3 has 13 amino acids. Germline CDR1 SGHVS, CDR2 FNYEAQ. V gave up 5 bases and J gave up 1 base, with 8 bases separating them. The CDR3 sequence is CASSIGRNTEAFF. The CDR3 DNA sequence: TGTGCCAGCAGCATAGGTCGGAACACTGAAGCTTTCTTT.